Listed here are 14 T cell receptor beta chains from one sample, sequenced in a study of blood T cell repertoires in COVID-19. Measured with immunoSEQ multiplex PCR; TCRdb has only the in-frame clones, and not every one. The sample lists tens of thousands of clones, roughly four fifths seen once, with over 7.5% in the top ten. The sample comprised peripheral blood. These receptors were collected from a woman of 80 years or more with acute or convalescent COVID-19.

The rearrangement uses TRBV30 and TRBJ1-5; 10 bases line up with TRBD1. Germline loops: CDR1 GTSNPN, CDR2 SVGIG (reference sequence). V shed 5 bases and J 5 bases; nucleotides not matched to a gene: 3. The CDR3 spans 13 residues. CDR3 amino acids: CAWAGTGDQPQHF. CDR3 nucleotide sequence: TGTGCCTGGGCCGGGACAGGGGATCAGCCCCAGCATTTT.

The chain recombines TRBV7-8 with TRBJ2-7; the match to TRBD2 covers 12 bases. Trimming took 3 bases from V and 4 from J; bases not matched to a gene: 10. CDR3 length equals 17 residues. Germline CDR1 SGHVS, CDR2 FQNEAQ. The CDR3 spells CASSLGLAGGPGYEQYF. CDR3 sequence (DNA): TGTGCCAGCAGCTTGGGCCTAGCGGGAGGGCCGGGGTACGAGCAGTACTTC.

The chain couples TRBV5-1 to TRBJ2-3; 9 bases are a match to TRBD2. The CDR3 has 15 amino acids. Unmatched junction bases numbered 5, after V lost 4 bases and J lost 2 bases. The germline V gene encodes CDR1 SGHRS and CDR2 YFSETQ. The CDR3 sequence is CASSVSGGATDTQYF. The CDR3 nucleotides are TGCGCCAGCAGCGTTAGCGGGGGAGCCACAGATACGCAGTATTTT.

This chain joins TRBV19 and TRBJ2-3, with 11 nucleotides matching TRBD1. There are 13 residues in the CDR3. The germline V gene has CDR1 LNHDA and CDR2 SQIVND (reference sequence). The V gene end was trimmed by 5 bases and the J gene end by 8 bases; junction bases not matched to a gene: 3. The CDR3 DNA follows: TGTGCCAGTAGTCTGGGACAGGGGGGTACGCAGTATTTT. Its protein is CASSLGQGGTQYF.

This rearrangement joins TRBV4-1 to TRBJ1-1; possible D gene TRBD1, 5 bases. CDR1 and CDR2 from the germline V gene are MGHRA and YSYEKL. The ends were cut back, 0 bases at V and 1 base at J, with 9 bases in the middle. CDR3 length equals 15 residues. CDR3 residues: CASSQDRGGNTEAFF. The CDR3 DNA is TGCGCCAGCAGCCAAGATCGGGGGGGGAACACTGAAGCTTTCTTT.

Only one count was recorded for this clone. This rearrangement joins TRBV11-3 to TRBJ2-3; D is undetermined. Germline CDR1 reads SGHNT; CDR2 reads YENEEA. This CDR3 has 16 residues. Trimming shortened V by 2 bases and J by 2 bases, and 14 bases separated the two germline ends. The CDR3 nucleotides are TGTGCCAGCAGCTTATATCTTGGCAGTTACACAGATACGCAGTATTTT. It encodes CASSLYLGSYTDTQYF.

CDR3 region: CASSPRQYQPQHF. In nucleotides, the CDR3 is TGTGCCAGCAGTCCCCGACAGTATCAGCCCCAGCATTTT. This rearrangement joins TRBV6-5 to TRBJ1-5, with TRBD1 as a possible D gene (5 bases). Trimming stripped 5 bases from V and 5 bases from J, with 10 bases between. Germline CDR1 and CDR2: MNHEY and SVGAGI. CDR3 length equals 13 residues.

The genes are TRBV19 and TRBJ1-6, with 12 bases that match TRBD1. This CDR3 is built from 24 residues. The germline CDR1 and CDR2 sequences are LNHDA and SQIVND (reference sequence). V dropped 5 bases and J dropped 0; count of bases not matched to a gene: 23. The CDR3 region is CASSFRKPGQGANFLSSYNSPLHF. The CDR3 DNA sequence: TGTGCCAGTAGTTTTCGTAAACCGGGACAGGGGGCAAATTTCCTGAGCTCCTATAATTCACCCCTCCACTTT.

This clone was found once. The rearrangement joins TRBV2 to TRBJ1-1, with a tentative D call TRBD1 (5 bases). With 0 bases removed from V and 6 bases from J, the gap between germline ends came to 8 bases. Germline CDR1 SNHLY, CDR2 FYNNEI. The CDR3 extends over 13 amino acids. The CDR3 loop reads CASSEAGEAEAFF. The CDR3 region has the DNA TGTGCCAGCAGTGAAGCAGGGGAGGCTGAAGCTTTCTTT.

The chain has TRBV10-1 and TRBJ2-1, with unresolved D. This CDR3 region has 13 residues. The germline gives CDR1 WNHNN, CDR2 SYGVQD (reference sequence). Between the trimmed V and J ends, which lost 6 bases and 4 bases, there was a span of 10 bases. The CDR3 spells CASSSETYNEQFF. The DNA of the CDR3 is TGCGCCAGCAGCTCCGAGACTTACAATGAGCAGTTCTTC.

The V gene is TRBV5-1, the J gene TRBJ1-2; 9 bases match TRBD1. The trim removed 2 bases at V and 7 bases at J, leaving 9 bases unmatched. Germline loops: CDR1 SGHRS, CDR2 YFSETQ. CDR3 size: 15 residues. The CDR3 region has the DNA TGCGCCAGCAGCTTTATCCCCGGGACAGGGAGTGGCTACACCTTC. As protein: CASSFIPGTGSGYTF.

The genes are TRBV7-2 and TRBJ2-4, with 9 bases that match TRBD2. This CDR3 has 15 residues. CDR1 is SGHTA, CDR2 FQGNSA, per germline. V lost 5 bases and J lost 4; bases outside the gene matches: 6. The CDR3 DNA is TGTGCCAGCAGCGCAGCGGGGGGACATAAAAACATTCAGTACTTC. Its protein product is CASSAAGGHKNIQYF. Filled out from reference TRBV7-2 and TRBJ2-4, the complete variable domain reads GAGVSQSPSNKVTEKGKDVELRCDPISGHTALYWYRQSLGQGLEFLIYFQGNSAPDKSGLPSDRFSAERTGGSVSTLTIQRTQQEDSAVYLCASSAAGGHKNIQYFGAGTRLSVL.

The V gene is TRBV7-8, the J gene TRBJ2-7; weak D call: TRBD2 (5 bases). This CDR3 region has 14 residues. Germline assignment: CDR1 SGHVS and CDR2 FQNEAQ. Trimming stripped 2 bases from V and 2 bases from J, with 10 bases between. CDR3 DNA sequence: TGTGCCAGCAGCTTAAAAGCGGTAGCCTACGAGCAGTACTTC. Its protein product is CASSLKAVAYEQYF.

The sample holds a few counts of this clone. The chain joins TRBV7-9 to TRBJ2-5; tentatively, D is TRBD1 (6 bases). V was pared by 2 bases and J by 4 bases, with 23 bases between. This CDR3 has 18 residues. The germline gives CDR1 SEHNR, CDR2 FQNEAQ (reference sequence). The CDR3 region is CASSLSTPGARWGETQYF. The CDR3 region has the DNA TGTGCCAGCAGCTTATCAACCCCAGGGGCCCGCTGGGGAGAGACCCAGTACTTC.